This section outlines one TCR beta chain sequence together with its context. The target antigen is unknown. This sample stems from a study of a mutant IDH1 vaccine in newly diagnosed glioma. About the research overall: Treated individuals were about 60% male and approximately 40% female, averaging about 41 years of age.

CDR1 is MDHEN, CDR2 SYDVKM, per germline. This CDR3 is 15 amino acids long. Trimming stripped 3 bases from V and 5 bases from J, with 15 bases between. Time point in this sample: week 47, end of study. Every vaccine dose comprised 300 ug of mutant IDH1 20-mer peptide plus topical imiquimod. There were eight vaccinations for patients, given in weeks 1, 3, 5, 7, 11, 15, 19 and 23. Using immunoSEQ multiplex PCR, the repertoire was profiled, and TCRdb retains in-frame clones only, with some absent. Altogether approximately 100,000 clones are present, just under 90% being singletons, with the ten largest covering 0.6% to 0.95%.

This specimen consisted of PBMCs, obtained from a glioma patient whose treatment included an IDH1 peptide vaccine. The chain recombines TRBV28 with TRBJ2-3, with a possible D match to TRBD1 (5 bases). This sequence originates from a woman in her forties or fifties with glioma. The CDR3 bases are TGTGCCAGCAGTTTCGCGCGGACAAACGTAGATACGCAGTATTTT. Its protein product is CASSFARTNVDTQYF.